The entry that follows covers one T cell receptor beta chain sequence. Its antigen is unknown. Treatment meaning: roughly 10-day PBMC culture with coronavirus spike peptide pools or control peptides (ViraFEST assay). This entry is derived from a study of vaccination and CD4 T cells after COVID-19. Oncomine TCR Beta short-read sequencing was applied to DNA from cultured CD4+ T cells. Using its own MiXCR run on the PCR reads, TCRdb lists one record per CDR3 protein. The sample holds fewer than 25,000 distinct CDR3 sequences, about 39% seen once. The CDR3 spans 14 residues. Per the germline V gene, CDR1 is MNHNS and CDR2 is SASEGT. V lost 3 bases and J lost 4; bases outside the gene matches: 2.

This sequence was found in a human donor who had recovered from COVID-19. Material for sequencing was CD4+ T cells from blood, cultured in vitro. The chain employs TRBV6-1 and TRBJ1-5; 8 bases agree with TRBD1. The CDR3 region is CASSEGQENQPQHF. Here the CDR3 DNA reads TGTGCCAGCAGTGAGGGACAGGAAAATCAGCCCCAGCATTTT.